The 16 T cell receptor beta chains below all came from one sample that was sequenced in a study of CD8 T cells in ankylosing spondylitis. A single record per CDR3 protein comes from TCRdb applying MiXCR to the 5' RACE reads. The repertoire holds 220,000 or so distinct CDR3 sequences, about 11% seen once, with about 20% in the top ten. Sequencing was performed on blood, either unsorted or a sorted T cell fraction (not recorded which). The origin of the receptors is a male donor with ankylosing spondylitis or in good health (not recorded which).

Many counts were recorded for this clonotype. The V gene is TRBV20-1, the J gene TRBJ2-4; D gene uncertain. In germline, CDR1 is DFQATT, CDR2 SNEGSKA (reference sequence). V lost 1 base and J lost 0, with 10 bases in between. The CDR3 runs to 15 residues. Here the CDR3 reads CSARGVLLAKNIQYF. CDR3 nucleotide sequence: TGCAGTGCTAGAGGTGTTCTTCTAGCCAAAAACATTCAGTACTTC.

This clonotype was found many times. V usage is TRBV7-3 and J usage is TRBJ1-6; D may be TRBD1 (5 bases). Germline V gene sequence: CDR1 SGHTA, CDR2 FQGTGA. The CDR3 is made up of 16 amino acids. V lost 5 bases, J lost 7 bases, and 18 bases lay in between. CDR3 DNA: TGTGCCAGCAGCGACCAAGGCAGGTCAGGGAATTCACCCCTCCACTTT. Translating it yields CASSDQGRSGNSPLHF.

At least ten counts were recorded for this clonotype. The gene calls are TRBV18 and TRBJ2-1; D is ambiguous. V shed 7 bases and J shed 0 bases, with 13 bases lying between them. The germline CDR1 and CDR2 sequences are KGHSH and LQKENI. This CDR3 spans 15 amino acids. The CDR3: CASYHEVSSYNEQFF. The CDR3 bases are TGTGCCAGCTACCATGAGGTGAGCTCCTACAATGAGCAGTTCTTC.

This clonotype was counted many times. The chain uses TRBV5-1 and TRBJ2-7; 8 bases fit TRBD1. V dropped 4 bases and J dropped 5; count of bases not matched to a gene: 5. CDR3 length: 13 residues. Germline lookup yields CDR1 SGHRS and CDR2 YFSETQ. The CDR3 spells CASSGLQGDEQYF. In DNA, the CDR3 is TGCGCCAGCAGCGGATTACAGGGGGACGAGCAGTACTTC.

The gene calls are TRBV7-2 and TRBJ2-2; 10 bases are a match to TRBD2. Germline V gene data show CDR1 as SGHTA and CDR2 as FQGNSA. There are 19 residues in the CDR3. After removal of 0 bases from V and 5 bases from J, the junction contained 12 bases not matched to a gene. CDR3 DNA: TGTGCCAGCAGCTTAGCGGAAACCCAGCGGGGGGGCGAAACCGGGGAGCTGTTTTTT. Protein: CASSLAETQRGGETGELFF.

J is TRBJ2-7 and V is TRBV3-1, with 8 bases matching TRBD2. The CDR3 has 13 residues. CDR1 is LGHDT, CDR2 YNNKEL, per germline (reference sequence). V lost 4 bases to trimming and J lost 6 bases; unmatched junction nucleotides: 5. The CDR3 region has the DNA TGTGCCAGCAGCCGACAAAGCGGGGGCGAGCAGTACTTC. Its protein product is CASSRQSGGEQYF.

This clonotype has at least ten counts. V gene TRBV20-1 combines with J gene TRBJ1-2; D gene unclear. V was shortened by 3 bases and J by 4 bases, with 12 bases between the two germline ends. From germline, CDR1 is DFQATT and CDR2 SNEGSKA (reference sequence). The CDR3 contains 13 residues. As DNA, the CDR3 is TGCAGTGCTAGTGCCCCAGGTATCTATGGCTACACCTTC. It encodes CSASAPGIYGYTF.

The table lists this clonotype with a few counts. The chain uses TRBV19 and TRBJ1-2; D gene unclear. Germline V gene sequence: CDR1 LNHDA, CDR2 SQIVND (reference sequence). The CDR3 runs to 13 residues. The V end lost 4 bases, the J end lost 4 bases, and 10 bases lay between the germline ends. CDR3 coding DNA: TGTGCCAGTAGTAATGAAGTCGGCTATGGCTACACCTTC. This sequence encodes CASSNEVGYGYTF.

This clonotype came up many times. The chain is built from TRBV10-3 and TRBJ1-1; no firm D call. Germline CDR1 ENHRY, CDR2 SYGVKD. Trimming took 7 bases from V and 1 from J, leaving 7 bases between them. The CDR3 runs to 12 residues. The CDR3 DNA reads TGTGCCATCACTCCAGGGAACACTGAAGCTTTCTTT. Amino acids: CAITPGNTEAFF.

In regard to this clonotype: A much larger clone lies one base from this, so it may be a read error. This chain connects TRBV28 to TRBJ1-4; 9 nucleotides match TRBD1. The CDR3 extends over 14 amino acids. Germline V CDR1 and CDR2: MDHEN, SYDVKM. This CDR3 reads CPILSGTGIGELFF. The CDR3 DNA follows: TGTCCCATCTTATCCGGGACAGGGATTGGTGAACTGTTTTTT.

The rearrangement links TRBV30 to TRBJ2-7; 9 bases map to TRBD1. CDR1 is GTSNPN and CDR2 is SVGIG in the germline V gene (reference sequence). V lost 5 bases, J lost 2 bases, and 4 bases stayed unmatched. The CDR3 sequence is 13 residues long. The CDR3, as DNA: TGTGCCTGGGGGACAGGGATAGCCTACGAGCAGTACTTC. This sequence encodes CAWGTGIAYEQYF.

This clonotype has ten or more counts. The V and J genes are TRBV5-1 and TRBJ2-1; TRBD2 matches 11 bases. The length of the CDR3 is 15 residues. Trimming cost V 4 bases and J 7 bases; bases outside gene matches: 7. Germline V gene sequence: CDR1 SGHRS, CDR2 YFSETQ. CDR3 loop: CASSGSGGARNEQFF. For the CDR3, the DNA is TGCGCCAGCAGCGGTAGCGGGGGGGCGCGGAATGAGCAGTTCTTC. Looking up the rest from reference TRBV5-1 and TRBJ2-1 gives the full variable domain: KAGVTQTPRYLIKTRGQQVTLSCSPISGHRSVSWYQQTPGQGLQFLFEYFSETQRNKGNFPGRFSGRQFSNSRSEMNVSTLELGDSALYLCASSGSGGARNEQFFGPGTRLTVL.

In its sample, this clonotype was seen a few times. The chain's CDR3 is CASSPFGTGGTDTQYF. CDR3 DNA: TGTGCCAGCTCACCTTTCGGGACAGGGGGCACAGATACGCAGTATTTT. The V call is TRBV18, the J call TRBJ2-3, with 10 nucleotides matching TRBD1. The CDR3 extends over 16 amino acids. Germline V gene lookup returns CDR1 KGHSH and CDR2 LQKENI. J was trimmed by 1 base and V by 3 bases; bases with no gene match: 4. The whole variable domain, remainder taken from reference TRBV18 and TRBJ2-3, is NAGVMQNPRHLVRRRGQEARLRCSPMKGHSHVYWYRQLPEEGLKFMVYLQKENIIDESGMPKERFSAEFPKEGPSILRIQQVVRGDSAAYFCASSPFGTGGTDTQYFGPGTRLTVL.

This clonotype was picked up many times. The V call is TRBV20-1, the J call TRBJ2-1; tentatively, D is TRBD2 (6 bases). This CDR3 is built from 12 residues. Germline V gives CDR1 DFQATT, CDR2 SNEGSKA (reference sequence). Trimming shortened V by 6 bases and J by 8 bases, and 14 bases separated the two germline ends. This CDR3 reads CSATLGGHEQFF. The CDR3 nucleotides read TGCAGTGCCACCTTGGGGGGTCATGAGCAGTTCTTC.

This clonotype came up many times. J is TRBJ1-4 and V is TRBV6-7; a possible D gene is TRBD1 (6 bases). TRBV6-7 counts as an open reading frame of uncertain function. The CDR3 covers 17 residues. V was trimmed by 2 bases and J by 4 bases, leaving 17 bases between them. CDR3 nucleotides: TGTGCCAGCAGTTACCTACAGGACAGAAAGTATAATGAAAAACTGTTTTTT. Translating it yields CASSYLQDRKYNEKLFF.

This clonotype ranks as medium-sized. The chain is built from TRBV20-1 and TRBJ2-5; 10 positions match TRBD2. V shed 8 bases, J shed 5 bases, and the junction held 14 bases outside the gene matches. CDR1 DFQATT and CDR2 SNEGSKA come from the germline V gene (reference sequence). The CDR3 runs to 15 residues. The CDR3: CSSLETSGVGETQYF. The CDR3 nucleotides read TGCAGTTCGCTAGAAACTAGCGGGGTAGGGGAGACCCAGTACTTC.